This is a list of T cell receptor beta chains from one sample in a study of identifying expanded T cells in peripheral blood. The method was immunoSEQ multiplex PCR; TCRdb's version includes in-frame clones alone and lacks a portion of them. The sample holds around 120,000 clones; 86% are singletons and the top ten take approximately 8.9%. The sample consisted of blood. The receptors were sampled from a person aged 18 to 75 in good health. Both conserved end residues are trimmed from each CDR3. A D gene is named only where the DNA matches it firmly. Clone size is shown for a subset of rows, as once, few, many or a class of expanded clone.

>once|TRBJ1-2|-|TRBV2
ASSGGVGYT
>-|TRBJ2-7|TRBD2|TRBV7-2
ASSPGLAEPYEQY
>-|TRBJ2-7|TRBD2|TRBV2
ASSGLAGAYEQY
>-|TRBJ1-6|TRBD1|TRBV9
ASSVGDRDNSPLH
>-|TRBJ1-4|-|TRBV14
ASSQGMASREKLF
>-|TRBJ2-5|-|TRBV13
ASSLGGRMGETQY
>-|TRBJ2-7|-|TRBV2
ASRVFEEQY
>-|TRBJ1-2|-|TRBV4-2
ASSQPGAGNYGYT
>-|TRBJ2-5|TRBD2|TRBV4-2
ASSQGLGIGEETQY
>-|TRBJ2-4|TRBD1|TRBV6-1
ASSELTLGQGGKNIQY
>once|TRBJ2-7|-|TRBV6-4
ASSAYSGGSYEQY
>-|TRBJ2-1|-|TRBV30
AGASFRSYNEQF
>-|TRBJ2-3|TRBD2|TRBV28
ASLGLATDTQY
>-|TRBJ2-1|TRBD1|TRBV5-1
ASSNGQGAPYNEQF
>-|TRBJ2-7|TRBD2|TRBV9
ASSAGLAFSYEQY
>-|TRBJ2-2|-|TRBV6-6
ASSYSNPGELF
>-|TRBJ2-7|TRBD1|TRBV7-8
ASSLRTGTSYEQY
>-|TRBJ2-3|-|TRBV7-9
ASSLGYPTTDTQY
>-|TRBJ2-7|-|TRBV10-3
AISDGDGAYEQY
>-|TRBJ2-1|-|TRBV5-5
ASSLGPMDVDEQF
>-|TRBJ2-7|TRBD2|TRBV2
ASSGSGYLFGEQY
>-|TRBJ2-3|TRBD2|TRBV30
AWDTSGGYTQY